One and the same sample provided the 6 T cell receptor beta chains below, sequenced in a study of monozygotic twins with inflammatory bowel disease. TCRdb reanalyzed the 5' RACE reads and collapses them to one entry per CDR3 protein, without DNA. Recorded for this sample: 300,000 to 400,000 distinct CDR3 sequences. What was sequenced was blood. These receptor sequences come from a human donor with ulcerative colitis or Crohn's disease, or a healthy co-twin of an affected twin (not recorded which).

The V call is TRBV7-2, the J call TRBJ2-7; TCRdb lists TRBD2, though no DNA is available to test this call. CDR3 size: 16 residues. Germline CDR1 and CDR2: SGHTA and FQGNSA. CDR3 in amino acids: CASSTGPVYPPYEQYF. Full variable domain (remainder filled in from reference TRBV7-2 and TRBJ2-7): GAGVSQSPSNKVTEKGKDVELRCDPISGHTALYWYRQSLGQGLEFLIYFQGNSAPDKSGLPSDRFSAERTGGSVSTLTIQRTQQEDSAVYLCASSTGPVYPPYEQYFGPGTRLTVT.

J is TRBJ1-4 and V is TRBV7-2; TCRdb indicates TRBD1, and absent DNA this call remains unverified. Germline lookup yields CDR1 SGHTA and CDR2 FQGNSA. The CDR3 has 15 amino acids. CDR3 region: CASSLGTGGYEKLFF. The full variable domain, with the rest looked up from reference TRBV7-2 and TRBJ1-4, is GAGVSQSPSNKVTEKGKDVELRCDPISGHTALYWYRQSLGQGLEFLIYFQGNSAPDKSGLPSDRFSAERTGGSVSTLTIQRTQQEDSAVYLCASSLGTGGYEKLFFGSGTQLSVL.

The rearrangement links TRBV18 to TRBJ1-1; checking the TCRdb D call of TRBD1 is not possible without DNA. Germline V CDR1 and CDR2: KGHSH, LQKENI. CDR3 length: 13 amino acids. The CDR3 sequence is CASTGTTNTEAFF.

The chain carries TRBV20-1 and TRBJ1-5; TCRdb's D gene call, TRBD1, goes unchecked for lack of DNA. Germline V gene sequence: CDR1 DFQATT, CDR2 SNEGSKA (reference sequence). CDR3 length: 12 residues. This CDR3 reads CSATEGNQPQHF.

The chain carries TRBV4-1 and TRBJ1-2; TCRdb lists TRBD1, though no DNA is available to test this call. CDR1 is MGHRA, CDR2 YSYEKL, per germline. This CDR3 has 15 residues. The CDR3 protein is CASSQVGTPGPLFSF.

The chain couples TRBV20-1 to TRBJ2-7. The germline gives CDR1 DFQATT, CDR2 SNEGSKA (reference sequence). The CDR3 runs 14 residues. The CDR3 region is CSARTVPYSYEQYF.